One T cell receptor beta chain is described in this entry. Antigen unknown. Time point described: blood 2 weeks post-SBRT. Treatment noted: 15 Gy SBRT to primary tumor, nephrectomy 4 weeks later. Produced via immunoSEQ multiplex PCR; TCRdb's table is partial and in-frame only. The table has about 150,000 clones, roughly 87% seen once; the top ten hold 13%. These data come from a study of radiation and T cells in renal cell carcinoma. Study-wide context: Nephrectomy followed 15 Gy stereotactic body radiation by 4 weeks.

After removal of 5 bases from V and 14 bases from J, the junction contained 10 bases not matched to a gene. This CDR3 contains 13 residues. Germline V gives CDR1 LNHDA, CDR2 SQIVND (reference sequence). Study findings and constraints: From baseline, blood top tumor clonotypes peaked at 2 weeks post-radiation.

The TCR comes from a woman aged 50 to 65 with renal cell carcinoma. This sequence joins TRBV19 and TRBJ2-4, with 9 bases fitting TRBD1. Here the sequenced sample was blood, taken from a patient whose treatment included radiotherapy and nephrectomy. Here the CDR3 reads CASSALHGQGKYF. The DNA of the CDR3 is TGTGCCAGTAGTGCGTTGCATGGACAGGGGAAGTACTTC. Drawing the rest from reference TRBV19 and TRBJ2-4, the complete variable domain is DGGITQSPKYLFRKEGQNVTLSCEQNLNHDAMYWYRQDPGQGLRLIYYSQIVNDFQKGDIAEGYSVSREKKESFPLTVTSAQKNPTAFYLCASSALHGQGKYFGAGTRLSVL.